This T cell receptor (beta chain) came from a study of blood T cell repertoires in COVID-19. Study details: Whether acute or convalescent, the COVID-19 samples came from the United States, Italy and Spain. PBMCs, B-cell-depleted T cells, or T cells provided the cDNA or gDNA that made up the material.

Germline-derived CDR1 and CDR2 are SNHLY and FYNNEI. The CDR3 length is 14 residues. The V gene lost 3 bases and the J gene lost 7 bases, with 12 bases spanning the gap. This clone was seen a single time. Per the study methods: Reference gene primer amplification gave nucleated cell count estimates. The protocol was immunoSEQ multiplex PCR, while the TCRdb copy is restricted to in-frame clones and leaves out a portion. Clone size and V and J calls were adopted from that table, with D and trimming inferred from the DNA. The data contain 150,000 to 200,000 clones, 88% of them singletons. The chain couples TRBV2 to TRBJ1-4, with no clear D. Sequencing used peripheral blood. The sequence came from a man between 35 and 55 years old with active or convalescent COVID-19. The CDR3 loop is CASSDGRNGEKLFF. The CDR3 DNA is TGTGCCAGCAGTGACGGCAGGAACGGTGAAAAACTGTTTTTT.